This T cell receptor (beta chain) was retrieved from a study of monozygotic twins with inflammatory bowel disease. Germline CDR1 is LNHNV and CDR2 is YYDKDF (reference sequence). The CDR3 is 13 residues long. TCRdb re-called the 5' RACE reads and gives one entry per CDR3 protein, without DNA. Recorded for this sample: more than 350,000 distinct CDR3 sequences. Total RNA was isolated from whole blood without T cell sorting. The gene calls are TRBV15 and TRBJ2-1. This clonotype was obtained from a human donor with ulcerative colitis or Crohn's disease, or a healthy co-twin of an affected twin (not recorded which). The sequencing input was blood. The CDR3 spells CATSREAFFEQFF.